This T cell receptor beta chain came from a study of T cell repertoires in cytomegalovirus infection. In the study overall: Recently identified HLA-C-restricted and well-studied HLA-B-restricted CMV epitopes were used. Signatures in public TCR beta sequences pointed to both CMV infection and matching HLA type.

Trimming cost V 4 bases and J 4 bases, with 16 bases left between them. The CDR3 contains 15 residues. CDR1 SGHTS and CDR2 YDEGEE come from the germline V gene. Study results and limitations: Summed public TCR beta family frequency identified CMV carriers bearing the relevant HLA. The ex vivo response showed dominance by HLA-C-restricted CMV-specific TCR beta clonotypes.

Comments on this clonotype: As yet, its antigen is unknown.

TCRdb ran MiXCR on the reads and lists one entry per CDR3 protein. The repertoire holds roughly 920,000 distinct CDR3 sequences, with 30% to 40% as singletons. This TCR was sampled from a human donor in good health (CMV status not recorded). Some clones in this sample may be carry-over from other donors' samples. The V and J genes are TRBV5-8 and TRBJ2-3, with D unresolved. The sequences come from cultured CD8+ T cells from PBMCs, collected from culture after CMV antigen stimulation. This CDR3 is CASSHPRVGPDTQYF. As DNA, the CDR3 is TGTGCCAGCAGCCATCCAAGGGTCGGACCAGATACGCAGTATTTT.